A single sample is the source of the 26 T cell receptor beta chains below, sequenced in a study of cytomegalovirus exposure and HLA in healthy donors. Researchers ran the PCR with 60 Vbeta and 13 Jbeta primers. Clones were sequenced by immunoSEQ multiplex PCR, and TCRdb holds only the in-frame ones, with some missing. The data contain 120,000 to 150,000 clones, roughly 78% of them singletons. The sequencing input was PBMCs. These receptors were collected from a man aged 18-30 years in good health and CMV-seropositive.

The rearrangement links TRBV19 to TRBJ2-2; a possible D gene is TRBD1 (6 bases). V gave up 9 bases and J gave up 5 bases, with 22 bases separating them. The CDR3 extends over 16 amino acids. CDR1 is LNHDA, CDR2 SQIVND, per germline (reference sequence). The CDR3 reads CARLPADRTLTGELFF. In nucleotides, the CDR3 is TGTGCCAGACTGCCCGCGGACAGAACACTTACCGGGGAGCTGTTTTTT.

V gene TRBV6-5 combines with J gene TRBJ2-7; 12 bases agree with TRBD1. The CDR3 loop spans 15 amino acids. In germline, CDR1 is MNHEY, CDR2 SVGAGI. Trimming cost V 7 bases and J 6 bases; bases outside gene matches: 10. The chain's CDR3 is CASKIQGQGAGEQYF. The CDR3 DNA is TGTGCCAGCAAAATTCAGGGACAGGGGGCAGGCGAGCAGTACTTC.

The V gene is TRBV9, the J gene TRBJ2-2; 9 positions agree with TRBD1. The CDR3 consists of 16 residues. The germline gives CDR1 SGDLS, CDR2 YYNGEE. V lost 0 bases and J lost 4; bases outside the gene matches: 4. The CDR3 loop is CASSVEGTGTTGELFF. DNA for the CDR3: TGTGCCAGCAGCGTAGAGGGGACAGGGACCACCGGGGAGCTGTTTTTT.

The V call is TRBV7-9, the J call TRBJ2-1; a possible D gene is TRBD1 (5 bases). Trimming left V 5 bases short and J 3 bases short, with 8 bases between. This CDR3 comprises 13 residues. Germline lookup yields CDR1 SEHNR and CDR2 FQNEAQ (reference sequence). The CDR3 protein is CASSPTVYNEQFF. CDR3 in DNA: TGTGCCAGCAGCCCGACAGTCTACAATGAGCAGTTCTTC.

The chain couples TRBV2 to TRBJ2-2; the match to TRBD1 covers 8 bases. The V gene end was trimmed by 6 bases and the J gene end by 2 bases; junction bases not matched to a gene: 8. The CDR3 is 16 residues long. Germline V gives CDR1 SNHLY, CDR2 FYNNEI. The CDR3, as DNA: TGTGCCAGCAGCTCTCTTGGACAGGGTAACACCGGGGAGCTGTTTTTT. Its protein is CASSSLGQGNTGELFF.

The genes are TRBV28 and TRBJ1-1; 9 nucleotides line up with TRBD1. This CDR3 is built from 14 residues. The V segment lost 8 bases and the J segment 1 base; nucleotides outside the gene matches: 5. CDR1 and CDR2 (germline): MDHEN, SYDVKM. The CDR3 DNA is TGTGCCAGCTTCACAGGGGGCAGGAACACTGAAGCTTTCTTT. As protein: CASFTGGRNTEAFF.

The rearrangement uses TRBV4-1 and TRBJ1-5; no clear D gene. V lost 2 bases, J lost 1 base, and 12 bases lay in between. This CDR3 has 16 amino acids. CDR1 is MGHRA and CDR2 is YSYEKL in the germline V gene. DNA for the CDR3: TGCGCCAGCAGCCAACCCTGGCCGGGGAGCAATCAGCCCCAGCATTTT. Amino acid sequence: CASSQPWPGSNQPQHF.

This clone is deemed medium-sized. J is TRBJ2-7 and V is TRBV15; 7 bases map to TRBD2. J was trimmed by 3 bases and V by 6 bases; bases with no gene match: 5. The CDR3 is 13 residues long. Germline V gene data show CDR1 as LNHNV and CDR2 as YYDKDF (reference sequence). The CDR3 here is CATRDPGGYEQYF. For the CDR3, the DNA is TGTGCCACCAGAGACCCGGGGGGCTACGAGCAGTACTTC.

The CDR3 sequence: CASSSLRAGGDEQYF. The CDR3, as DNA: TGTGCCAGCAGCTCCCTGAGAGCGGGAGGTGACGAGCAGTACTTC. The chain employs TRBV5-4 and TRBJ2-5; TRBD2 aligns across 9 bases. The tail of the sequence fits TRBJ2-7 better, so the J call may be wrong. Germline assignment: CDR1 SGHNT and CDR2 YYREEE (reference sequence). CDR3 length equals 15 residues.

The chain recombines TRBV19 with TRBJ1-1; no clear D. The CDR3 is made up of 15 amino acids. Trimming took 1 base from V and 0 from J, leaving 9 bases between them. Germline V gene lookup returns CDR1 LNHDA and CDR2 SQIVND (reference sequence). CDR3 loop: CASSIARFMNTEAFF. As DNA, the CDR3 is TGTGCCAGTAGTATAGCGCGATTCATGAACACTGAAGCTTTCTTT.

The rearrangement uses TRBV5-1 and TRBJ2-7, with TRBD2 identical over 13 bases. The V gene end was trimmed by 2 bases and the J gene end by 6 bases; junction bases not matched to a gene: 2. The germline CDR1 and CDR2 sequences are SGHRS and YFSETQ. This CDR3 comprises 14 residues. CDR3: CASSFGLAGVEQYF. CDR3 sequence (DNA): TGCGCCAGCAGCTTTGGACTAGCGGGAGTCGAGCAGTACTTC.

The chain links TRBV2 to TRBJ1-2, with 10 bases identical to TRBD1. Germline V gene lookup returns CDR1 SNHLY and CDR2 FYNNEI. This CDR3 comprises 13 residues. Unmatched junction bases numbered 6, after V lost 6 bases and J lost 8 bases. In nucleotides, the CDR3 is TGTGCCAGCAGGACAGGGGGCTTTATGGGCTACACCTTC. Amino acid sequence: CASRTGGFMGYTF.

This clone came up a few times. V gene TRBV7-8 combines with J gene TRBJ2-2; 7 bases agree with TRBD2. J lost 5 bases, V lost 4 bases, and 10 bases had no gene match. The CDR3 runs to 16 residues. Germline V CDR1 and CDR2: SGHVS, FQNEAQ. CDR3: CASSSRGRGETGELFF. CDR3 coding DNA: TGTGCCAGCAGCTCCAGAGGTCGGGGGGAAACCGGGGAGCTGTTTTTT.

The chain combines TRBV18 with TRBJ2-5; 7 nucleotides align to TRBD1. Trimming took 3 bases from V and 5 from J; bases not matched to a gene: 3. Germline CDR1 KGHSH, CDR2 LQKENI. This CDR3 is built from 13 residues. The CDR3 sequence: CASSPGQDETQYF. CDR3 coding DNA: TGTGCCAGCTCACCCGGACAGGATGAGACCCAGTACTTC.

This clone was found a few times. The V call is TRBV19, the J call TRBJ2-7; 7 nucleotides match TRBD1. Losses at the gene ends were 3 bases for V and 2 bases for J; bases not matched to a gene: 4. CDR1 is LNHDA, CDR2 SQIVND, per germline (reference sequence). This CDR3 contains 14 residues. The CDR3 protein is CASSIDRAPYEQYF. CDR3 coding DNA: TGTGCCAGTAGTATTGACAGGGCCCCCTACGAGCAGTACTTC.

The V and J genes are TRBV5-1 and TRBJ2-1; D possibly corresponds to TRBD2 (7 bases). CDR1 is SGHRS, CDR2 YFSETQ, per germline. CDR3 length: 13 amino acids. V was cut by 7 bases and J by 6 bases, with 14 bases left in between. The CDR3 bases are TGCGCCAGCCGGGGGGCAGCTCTCAATGAGCAGTTCTTC. Translated: CASRGAALNEQFF.

Note on this clone: Other DNA sequences in the same sample also yield this CDR3. V and J are TRBV29-1 and TRBJ1-1; no clear D. Per germline, CDR1 SQVTM and CDR2 ANQGSEA. Deletions cut 7 bases from V and 1 base from J, with 7 bases between. This CDR3 has 11 amino acids. CDR3: CSGTANTEAFF. The CDR3 DNA reads TGCAGCGGCACAGCGAACACTGAAGCTTTCTTT.

As for this clone: This CDR3 is also generated by other DNA sequences in the sample. The chain carries TRBV28 and TRBJ1-2, with D possibly matching TRBD1 (6 bases). Germline-derived CDR1 and CDR2 are MDHEN and SYDVKM. The CDR3 is 13 residues long. Trimming took 3 bases from V and 8 from J, leaving 13 bases between them. CDR3 amino acids: CASSFRGARGYTF. Here the CDR3 DNA reads TGTGCCAGCAGTTTCCGGGGGGCCCGGGGCTACACCTTC.

The chain joins TRBV6-5 to TRBJ1-1; D gene uncertain. The CDR3 spans 14 residues. Deletions cut 0 bases from V and 2 bases from J, with 7 bases between. Germline assignment: CDR1 MNHEY and CDR2 SVGAGI. CDR3 coding DNA: TGTGCCAGCAGTTACTCAGCAGGCAACACTGAAGCTTTCTTT. Translation gives CASSYSAGNTEAFF.

The chain carries TRBV4-1 and TRBJ1-2; 12 nucleotides align to TRBD1. Losses at the gene ends were 1 base for V and 2 bases for J; bases not matched to a gene: 5. CDR1 is MGHRA and CDR2 is YSYEKL in the germline V gene. CDR3 length: 17 amino acids. Here the CDR3 DNA reads TGCGCCAGCAGCCAAGTTCTGGGGACAGGGGGCAACTATGGCTACACCTTC. Protein product: CASSQVLGTGGNYGYTF.

The chain combines TRBV7-8 with TRBJ1-2; TRBD1 might be the D (6 bases). Per the germline V gene, CDR1 is SGHVS and CDR2 is FQNEAQ. Trimming removed 1 base from V and 3 bases from J, with 12 bases in between. The CDR3 covers 15 residues. CDR3 in amino acids: CASSLEQGSDYGYTF. CDR3 coding DNA: TGTGCCAGCAGCTTAGAGCAGGGGTCGGACTATGGCTACACCTTC.

This chain uses TRBV6-5 with TRBJ1-2; 10 positions agree with TRBD1. J lost 4 bases, V lost 5 bases, and 7 bases had no gene match. Germline CDR1 MNHEY, CDR2 SVGAGI. The CDR3 runs 15 residues. The CDR3 region has the DNA TGTGCCAGCAGTCGAGACAGGGGGCAGGTCTATGGCTACACCTTC. Protein: CASSRDRGQVYGYTF.

The V gene is TRBV4-1, the J gene TRBJ2-5; TRBD1 is a possible D gene (5 bases). CDR3 size: 16 residues. Trimming shortened V by 1 base and J by 5 bases, and 17 bases separated the two germline ends. Germline assignment: CDR1 MGHRA and CDR2 YSYEKL. CDR3 region: CASSQAAGSSLETQYF. DNA of the CDR3: TGCGCCAGCAGCCAAGCGGCAGGGTCATCTTTGGAGACCCAGTACTTC.

This rearrangement joins TRBV28 to TRBJ1-1; the D is unclear. Trimming removed 5 bases from V and 0 bases from J, with 4 bases in between. The germline V gene encodes CDR1 MDHEN and CDR2 SYDVKM. This CDR3 spans 12 amino acids. DNA of the CDR3: TGTGCCAGCAGTATAATGAACACTGAAGCTTTCTTT. This sequence encodes CASSIMNTEAFF.

The chain carries TRBV4-1 and TRBJ1-1; TRBD1 is a possible D gene (6 bases). The germline gives CDR1 MGHRA, CDR2 YSYEKL. This CDR3 is built from 11 residues. V was pared by 6 bases and J by 8 bases, with 10 bases between. The CDR3 DNA follows: TGCGCCAGCAGGAAAGGACAGGAAGCTTTCTTT. Its protein product is CASRKGQEAFF.

This rearrangement joins TRBV13 to TRBJ1-4, with no clear D. The CDR3 loop spans 14 amino acids. Trimming left V 2 bases short and J 9 bases short, with 13 bases between. Germline V gene sequence: CDR1 PRHDT, CDR2 FYEKMQ (reference sequence). CDR3 sequence: CASSLQSGEKKLFF. The CDR3 bases are TGTGCCAGCAGCTTACAGTCGGGTGAGAAAAAACTGTTTTTT.